This T cell receptor (beta chain) was documented in a study of control samples from healthy donors and cancer patients. The table came from immunoSEQ multiplex PCR; TCRdb's copy has only in-frame clones and leaves some out. The data contain 150,000 to 180,000 clones, 85% to 95% of them singletons. This CDR3 has 10 amino acids. Deletions cut 7 bases from V and 4 bases from J, with 4 bases between. Germline V gene data show CDR1 as MDHEN and CDR2 as SYDVKM. The chain recombines TRBV28 with TRBJ1-2; D unclear. The TCR originated in a man aged 50 to 60 in good health. Material: blood. CDR3 in DNA: TGTGCCAGCAAGGGCTATGGCTACACCTTC. Protein product: CASKGYGYTF.